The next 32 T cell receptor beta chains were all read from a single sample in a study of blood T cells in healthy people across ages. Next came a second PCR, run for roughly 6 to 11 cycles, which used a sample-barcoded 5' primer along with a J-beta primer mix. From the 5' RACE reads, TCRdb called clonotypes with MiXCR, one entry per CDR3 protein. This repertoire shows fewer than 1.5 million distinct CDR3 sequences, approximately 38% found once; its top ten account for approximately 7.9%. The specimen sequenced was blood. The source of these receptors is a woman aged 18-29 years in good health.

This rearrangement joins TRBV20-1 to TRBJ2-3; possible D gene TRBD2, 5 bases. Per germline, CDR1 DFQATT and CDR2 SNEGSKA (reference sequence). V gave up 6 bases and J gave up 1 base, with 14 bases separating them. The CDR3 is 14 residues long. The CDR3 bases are TGCAGTGCCCCCCCCGGCGGGCGCACAGATACGCAGTATTTT. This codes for CSAPPGGRTDTQYF.

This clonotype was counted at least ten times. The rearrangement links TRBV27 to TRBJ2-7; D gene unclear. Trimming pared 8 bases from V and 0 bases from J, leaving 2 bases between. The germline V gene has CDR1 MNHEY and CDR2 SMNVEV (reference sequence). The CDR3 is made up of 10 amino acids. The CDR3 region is CASRSYEQYF. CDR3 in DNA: TGTGCCAGCCGCTCCTACGAGCAGTACTTC.

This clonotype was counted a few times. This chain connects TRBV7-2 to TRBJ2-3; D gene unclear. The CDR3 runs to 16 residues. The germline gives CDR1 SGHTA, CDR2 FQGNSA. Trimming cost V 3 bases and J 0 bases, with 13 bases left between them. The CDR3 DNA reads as TGTGCCAGCAGCTTTGAACCGACTCCCAGCACAGATACGCAGTATTTT. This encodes CASSFEPTPSTDTQYF.

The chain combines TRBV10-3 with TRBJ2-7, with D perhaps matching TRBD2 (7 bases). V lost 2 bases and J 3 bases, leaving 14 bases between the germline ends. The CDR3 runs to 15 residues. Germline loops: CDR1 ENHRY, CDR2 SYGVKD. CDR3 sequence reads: CAISEGAGALYEQYF. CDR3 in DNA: TGTGCCATCAGTGAGGGGGCGGGGGCCCTCTACGAGCAGTACTTC.

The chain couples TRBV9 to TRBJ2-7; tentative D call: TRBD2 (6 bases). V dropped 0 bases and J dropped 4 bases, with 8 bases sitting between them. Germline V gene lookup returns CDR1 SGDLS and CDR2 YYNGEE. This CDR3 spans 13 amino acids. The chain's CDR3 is CASSVGEEYEQYF. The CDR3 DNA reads TGTGCCAGCAGCGTAGGGGAGGAGTACGAGCAGTACTTC.

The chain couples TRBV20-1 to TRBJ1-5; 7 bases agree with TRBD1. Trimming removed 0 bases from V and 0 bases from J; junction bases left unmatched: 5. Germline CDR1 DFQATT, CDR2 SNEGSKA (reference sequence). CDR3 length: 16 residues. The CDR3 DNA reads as TGCAGTGCTAGAGATCAGGACAGGACTAGCAATCAGCCCCAGCATTTT. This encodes CSARDQDRTSNQPQHF.

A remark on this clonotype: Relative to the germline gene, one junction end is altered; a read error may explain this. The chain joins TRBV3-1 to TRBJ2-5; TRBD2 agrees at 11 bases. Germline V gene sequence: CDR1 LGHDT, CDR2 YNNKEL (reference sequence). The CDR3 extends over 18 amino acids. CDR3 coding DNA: TGTGCCAGCACCCAACCAGGGCTAGCGGGGGGACCAGAAGAGACCCAGTACTTC. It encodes CASTQPGLAGGPEETQYF.

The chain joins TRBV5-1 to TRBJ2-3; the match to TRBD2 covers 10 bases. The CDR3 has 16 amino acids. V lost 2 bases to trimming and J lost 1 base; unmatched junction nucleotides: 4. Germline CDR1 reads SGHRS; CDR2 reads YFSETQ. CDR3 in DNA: TGCGCCAGCAGCTTTCAGCGGGAGGGCGGCACAGATACGCAGTATTTT. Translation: CASSFQREGGTDTQYF.

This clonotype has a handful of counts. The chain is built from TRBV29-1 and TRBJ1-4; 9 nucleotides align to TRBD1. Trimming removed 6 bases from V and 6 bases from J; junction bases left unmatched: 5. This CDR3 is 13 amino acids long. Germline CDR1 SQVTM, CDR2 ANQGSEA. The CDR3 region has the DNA TGCAGCGTGACAGGGGGTCGGGATGAAAAACTGTTTTTT. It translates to CSVTGGRDEKLFF.

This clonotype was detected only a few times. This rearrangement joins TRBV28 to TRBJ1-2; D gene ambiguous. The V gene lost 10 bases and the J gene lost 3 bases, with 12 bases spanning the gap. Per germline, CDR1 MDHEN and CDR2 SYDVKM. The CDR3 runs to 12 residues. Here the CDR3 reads CATGSGDYGYTF. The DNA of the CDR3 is TGTGCCACCGGTTCGGGAGACTATGGCTACACCTTC.

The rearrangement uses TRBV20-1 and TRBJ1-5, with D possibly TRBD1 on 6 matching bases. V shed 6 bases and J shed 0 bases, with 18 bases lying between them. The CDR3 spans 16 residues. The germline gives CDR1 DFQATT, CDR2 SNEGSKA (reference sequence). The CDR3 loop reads CSAIGGGAYSNQPQHF. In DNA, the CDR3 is TGCAGTGCAATAGGAGGGGGGGCGTATAGCAATCAGCCCCAGCATTTT.

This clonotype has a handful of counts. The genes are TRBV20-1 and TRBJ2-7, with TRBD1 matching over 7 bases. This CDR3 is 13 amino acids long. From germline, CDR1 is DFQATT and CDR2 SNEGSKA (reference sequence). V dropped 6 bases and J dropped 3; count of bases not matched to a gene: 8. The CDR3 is CSATTGRLYEQYF. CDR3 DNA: TGCAGTGCCACGACAGGGCGCCTCTACGAGCAGTACTTC.

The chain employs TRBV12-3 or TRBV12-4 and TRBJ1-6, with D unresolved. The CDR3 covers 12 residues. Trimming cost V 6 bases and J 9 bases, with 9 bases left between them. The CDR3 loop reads CASSRVASPLHF. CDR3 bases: TGTGCCAGCAGCCGGGTTGCTTCACCCCTCCACTTT.

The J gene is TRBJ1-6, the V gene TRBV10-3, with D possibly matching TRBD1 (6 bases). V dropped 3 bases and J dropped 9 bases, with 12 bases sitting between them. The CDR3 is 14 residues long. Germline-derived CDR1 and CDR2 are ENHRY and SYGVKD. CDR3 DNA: TGTGCCATCAGTGAAGGGACAAAAGGTTCACCCCTCCACTTT. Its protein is CAISEGTKGSPLHF.

CDR3 protein: CASSPQSGQISSPLHF. CDR3 DNA sequence: TGTGCCAGCAGCCCCCAATCCGGACAGATAAGTTCACCCCTCCACTTT. This chain connects TRBV13 to TRBJ1-6; maybe TRBD1 (6 bases). With 5 bases removed from V and 9 bases from J, the gap between germline ends came to 20 bases. Germline CDR1 is PRHDT and CDR2 is FYEKMQ (reference sequence). The CDR3 has 16 amino acids.

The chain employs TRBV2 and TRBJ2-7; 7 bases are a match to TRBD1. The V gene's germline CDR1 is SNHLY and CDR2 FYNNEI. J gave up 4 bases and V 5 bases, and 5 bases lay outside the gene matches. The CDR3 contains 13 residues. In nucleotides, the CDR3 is TGTGCCAGCAGTCGGGACAGCATTTACGAGCAGTACTTC. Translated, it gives CASSRDSIYEQYF.

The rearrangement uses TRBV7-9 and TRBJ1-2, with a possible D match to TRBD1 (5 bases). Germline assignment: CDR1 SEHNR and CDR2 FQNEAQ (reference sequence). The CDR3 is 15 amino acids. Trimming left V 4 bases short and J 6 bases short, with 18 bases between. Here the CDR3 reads CASSWGRQMLDGYTF. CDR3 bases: TGTGCCAGCAGCTGGGGGAGACAAATGCTGGATGGCTACACCTTC.

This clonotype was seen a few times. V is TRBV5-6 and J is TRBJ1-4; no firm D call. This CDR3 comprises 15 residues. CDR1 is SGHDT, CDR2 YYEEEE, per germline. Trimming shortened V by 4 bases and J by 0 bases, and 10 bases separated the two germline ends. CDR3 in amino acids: CASSPRRATNEKLFF. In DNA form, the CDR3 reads TGTGCCAGCAGCCCCCGCCGGGCAACTAATGAAAAACTGTTTTTT.

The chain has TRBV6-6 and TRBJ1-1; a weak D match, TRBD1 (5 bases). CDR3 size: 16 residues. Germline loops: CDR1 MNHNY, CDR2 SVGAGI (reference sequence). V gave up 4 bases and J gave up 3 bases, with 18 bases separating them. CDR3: CASSSDLSGKDTEAFF. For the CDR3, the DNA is TGTGCCAGCAGTTCGGACCTGTCAGGGAAAGACACTGAAGCTTTCTTT.

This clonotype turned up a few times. The CDR3 coding sequence is TGTGCCAGCAGTTACCCAGGACTCAACTACAATGAGCAGTTCTTC. Its translation: CASSYPGLNYNEQFF. J is TRBJ2-1 and V is TRBV6-5; D is possibly TRBD2 (5 bases). V was trimmed by 2 bases and J by 3 bases, leaving 11 bases between them. This CDR3 region has 15 residues. Per the germline V gene, CDR1 is MNHEY and CDR2 is SVGAGI.

This CDR3 is CASSLGPSVTQYF. The CDR3 coding sequence is TGTGCCAGCAGCTTGGGGCCCTCCGTGACCCAGTACTTC. The chain combines TRBV7-2 with TRBJ2-7; the D gene is possibly TRBD1 (5 bases). With the DNA end fitting TRBJ2-5 better, the J assignment may be wrong. The germline V gene has CDR1 SGHTA and CDR2 FQGNSA. The CDR3 covers 13 residues.

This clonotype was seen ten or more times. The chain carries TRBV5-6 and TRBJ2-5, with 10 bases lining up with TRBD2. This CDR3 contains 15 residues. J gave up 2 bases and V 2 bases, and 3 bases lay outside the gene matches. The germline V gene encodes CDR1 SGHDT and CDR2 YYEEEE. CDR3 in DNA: TGTGCCAGCAGCTTAACTAGCGGGGTACAAGAGACCCAGTACTTC. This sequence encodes CASSLTSGVQETQYF.

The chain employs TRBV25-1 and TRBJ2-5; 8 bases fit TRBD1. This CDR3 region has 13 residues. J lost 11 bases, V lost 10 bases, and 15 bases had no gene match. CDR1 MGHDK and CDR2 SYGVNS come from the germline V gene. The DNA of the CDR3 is TGTGCCACCCTTTTGGCAGGGGGCAATGAGCAGTACTTC. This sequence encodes CATLLAGGNEQYF.

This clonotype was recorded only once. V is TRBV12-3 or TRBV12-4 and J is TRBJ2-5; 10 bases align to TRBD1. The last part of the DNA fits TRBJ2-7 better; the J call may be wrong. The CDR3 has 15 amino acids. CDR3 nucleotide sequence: TGTGCCAGCAGCAACCCGGGACAGGGGTGGCACGAGCAGTACTTC. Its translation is CASSNPGQGWHEQYF.

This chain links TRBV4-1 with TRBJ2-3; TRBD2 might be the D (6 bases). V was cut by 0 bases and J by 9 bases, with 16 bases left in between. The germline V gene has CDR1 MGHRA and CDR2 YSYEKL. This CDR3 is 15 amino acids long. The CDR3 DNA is TGCGCCAGCAGCCAAGATGGGGGGAAGGTCGGGACGCAGTATTTT. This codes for CASSQDGGKVGTQYF.

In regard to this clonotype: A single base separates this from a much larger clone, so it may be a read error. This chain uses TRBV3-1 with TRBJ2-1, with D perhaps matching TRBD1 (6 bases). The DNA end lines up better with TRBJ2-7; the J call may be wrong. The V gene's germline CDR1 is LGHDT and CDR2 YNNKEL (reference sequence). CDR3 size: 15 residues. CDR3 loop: CASTPTGGSYNEQYF. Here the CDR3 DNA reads TGTGCCAGCACCCCGACAGGAGGCTCGTACAATGAGCAGTACTTC.

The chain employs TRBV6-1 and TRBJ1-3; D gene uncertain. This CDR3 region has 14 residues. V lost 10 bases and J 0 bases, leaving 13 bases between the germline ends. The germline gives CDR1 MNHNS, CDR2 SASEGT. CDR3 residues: CATSTLNSGNTIYF. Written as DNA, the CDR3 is TGTGCCACATCAACACTAAACTCTGGAAACACCATATATTTT.

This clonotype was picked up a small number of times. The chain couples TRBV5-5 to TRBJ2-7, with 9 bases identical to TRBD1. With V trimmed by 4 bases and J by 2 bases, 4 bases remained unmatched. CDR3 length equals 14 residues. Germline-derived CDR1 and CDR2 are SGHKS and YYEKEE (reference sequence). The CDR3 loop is CASSVQGAAYEQYF. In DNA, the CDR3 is TGTGCCAGCAGCGTACAGGGGGCGGCCTACGAGCAGTACTTC. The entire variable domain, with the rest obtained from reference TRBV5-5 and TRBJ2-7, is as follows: DAGVTQSPTHLIKTRGQQVTLRCSPISGHKSVSWYQQVLGQGPQFIFQYYEKEERGRGNFPDRFSARQFPNYSSELNVNALLLGDSALYLCASSVQGAAYEQYFGPGTRLTVT.

The CDR3 here is CASTGPQLGEQYF. CDR3 coding DNA: TGCGCCAGCACCGGCCCGCAACTCGGCGAGCAGTACTTC. This chain uses TRBV5-1 with TRBJ2-7; D unclear. V was trimmed by 6 bases and J by 6 bases, leaving 16 bases between them. Germline V gene lookup returns CDR1 SGHRS and CDR2 YFSETQ. CDR3 length: 13 amino acids.

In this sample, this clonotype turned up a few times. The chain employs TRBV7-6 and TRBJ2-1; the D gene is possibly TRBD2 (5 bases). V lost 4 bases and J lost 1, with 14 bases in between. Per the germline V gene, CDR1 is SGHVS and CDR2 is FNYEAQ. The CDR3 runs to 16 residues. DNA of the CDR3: TGTGCCAGCAGCTCGACTACGGGAAGATCCTACAATGAGCAGTTCTTC. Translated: CASSSTTGRSYNEQFF. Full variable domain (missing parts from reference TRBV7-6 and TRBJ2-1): GAGVSQSPRYKVTKRGQDVALRCDPISGHVSLYWYRQALGQGPEFLTYFNYEAQQDKSGLPNDRFSAERPEGSISTLTIQRTEQRDSAMYRCASSSTTGRSYNEQFFGPGTRLTVL.

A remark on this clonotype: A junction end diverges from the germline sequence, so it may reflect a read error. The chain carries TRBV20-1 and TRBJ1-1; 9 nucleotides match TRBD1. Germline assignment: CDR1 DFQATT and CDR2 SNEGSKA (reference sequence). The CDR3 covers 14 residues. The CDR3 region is CGATTGGRNTEAFF. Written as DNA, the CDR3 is TGCGGTGCGACAACAGGGGGCCGGAACACTGAAGCTTTCTTT.

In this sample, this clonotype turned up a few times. The CDR3 sequence is CASSIGGGQETQYF. Here the CDR3 DNA reads TGTGCCAGCAGCATTGGCGGGGGCCAAGAGACCCAGTACTTC. This chain connects TRBV28 to TRBJ2-5; 7 nucleotides align to TRBD2. This CDR3 contains 14 residues. V was clipped by 6 bases and J by 1 base; unmatched bases: 5. Germline CDR1 and CDR2: MDHEN and SYDVKM. The complete variable domain, with remaining parts taken from reference TRBV28 and TRBJ2-5, reads DVKVTQSSRYLVKRTGEKVFLECVQDMDHENMFWYRQDPGLGLRLIYFSYDVKMKEKGDIPEGYSVSREKKERFSLILESASTNQTSMYLCASSIGGGQETQYFGPGTRLLVL.